This is a list of T cell receptor beta chains from one sample in a study of CD8 T cells in Susac syndrome. TCRdb processed the immunoSEQ multiplex PCR reads anew with MiXCR; each CDR3 protein has one entry. The sample has about 80,000 distinct CDR3 sequences; around 94% are singletons. Sequencing was carried out using CD8+ T cells from PBMCs. The receptors here all came from a human donor in good health. CDR3s include the opening cysteine and the closing phenylalanine or tryptophan. Clone sizes are given selectively: once, few, many, or a class where the clone is expanded.

v_gene,abundance,j_gene,CDR3aa
TRBV19,.,TRBJ2-1,CARSRGDEQFF
TRBV7-6,.,TRBJ2-3,CASSSEAGGADTQYF
TRBV11-2,.,TRBJ2-1,CASSHRTSGTYGYNEQFF
TRBV27,.,TRBJ1-5,CASSFSGRGNQPQHF
TRBV5-6,.,TRBJ1-6,CASSLIGTGRLNSPLHF
TRBV20-1,.,TRBJ2-5,CSAKDLLGGKVQETQYF
TRBV15,.,TRBJ2-2,CATSRAANTGELFF
TRBV2,.,TRBJ1-1,CASRGWLNTEAFF
TRBV29-1,once,TRBJ1-2,CSVDEGMIGYTF
TRBV7-9,.,TRBJ1-4,CASSSPTNEKLFF
TRBV15,.,TRBJ2-5,CATCSGRSAETQYF
TRBV18,.,TRBJ1-5,CASSPWGQADSNQPQHF
TRBV2,.,TRBJ1-5,CASSPDRAGNQPQHF
TRBV9,.,TRBJ2-1,CASSVGQAFSNEQFF
TRBV19,.,TRBJ2-1,CASSNPVGTYNEQFF
TRBV12-3/TRBV12-4,.,TRBJ1-6,CASTLGQGAANSPLHF